What follows describes a single T cell receptor (beta chain). Just one base apart from a much larger clone, this may be a read error. This sample was included in a study of T-cell reconstitution after alpha-beta-depleted transplantation in children. The CDR3 contains 16 residues. Construction of the TCRbeta library involved unique molecular identifiers. TCRdb ran MiXCR on the PCR reads and lists one entry per CDR3 protein. The sample carries about 610,000 distinct CDR3 sequences, approximately 10% recorded once. The rearrangement uses TRBV12-3 or TRBV12-4 and TRBJ2-1; a possible D gene is TRBD2 (5 bases). The specimen was PBMCs from the stem cell graft donor, collected from the stem cell graft. The receptor comes from a human donor who donated a stem cell graft to a child with acute myeloid leukemia. The CDR3: CASSLLASSSDNEQFF. CDR3 in DNA: TGTGCCAGCAGTTTACTGGCCTCTAGCTCCGACAATGAGCAGTTCTTC.